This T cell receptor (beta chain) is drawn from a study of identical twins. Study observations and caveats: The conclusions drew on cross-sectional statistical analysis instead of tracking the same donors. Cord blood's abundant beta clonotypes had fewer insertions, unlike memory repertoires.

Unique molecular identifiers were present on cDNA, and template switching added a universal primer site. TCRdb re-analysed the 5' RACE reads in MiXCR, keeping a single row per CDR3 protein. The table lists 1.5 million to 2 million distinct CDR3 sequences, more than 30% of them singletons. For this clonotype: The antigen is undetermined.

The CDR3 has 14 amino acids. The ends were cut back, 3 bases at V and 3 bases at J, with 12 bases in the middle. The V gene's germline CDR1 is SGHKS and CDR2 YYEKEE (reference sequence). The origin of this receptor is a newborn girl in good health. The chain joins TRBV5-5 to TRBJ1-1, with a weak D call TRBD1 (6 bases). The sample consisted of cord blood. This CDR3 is CASSSQYRDTEAFF. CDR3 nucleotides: TGTGCCAGCAGCTCCCAATACAGGGACACTGAAGCTTTCTTT.